This paragraph reports one T cell receptor beta chain. Its specificity is unknown. It was RNA transcripts that yielded the amplified TCR beta CDR3 regions. A first-round RT-PCR of the TCR CDR3 used the HTBI primer set. TCRdb processed the multiplex PCR reads anew with MiXCR; each CDR3 protein has one entry. Of approximately 320,000 distinct CDR3 sequences in the sample, around a sixth are singletons; the top ten hold roughly a third. Patients were excluded because of uncontrolled infection, other autoimmune disease, pregnancy or lactation. The V and J ends lost 8 bases and 2 bases respectively, with 18 bases between them. This CDR3 has 15 residues. The germline V gene encodes CDR1 MNHNS and CDR2 SASEGT. This record belongs to a study of T cells in Graves' hyperthyroidism and ophthalmopathy. The study's findings and limits: From stable hyperthyroidism, ophthalmopathy was separated by a 13 V-J model. Median prediction lead before ophthalmopathy onset was around 6.9 months with the model. Also found in blood were most expanded thyroid clonotypes above 0.001.

This clonotype originated in a man aged 30 to 45 with Graves' hyperthyroidism. The sequencing input was blood. This sequence joins TRBV6-1 and TRBJ2-5; possible D gene TRBD1, 5 bases. For the CDR3, the DNA is TGTGCCAGCTCACCACCCGCCAGGGCACAAGAGACCCAGTACTTC. This gives the protein CASSPPARAQETQYF.